This T cell receptor beta chain comes out of a study of response to subunit inactivated influenza vaccine. Each CDR3 protein is one row after TCRdb ran MiXCR on the RT-PCR reads. The sample holds approximately 160,000 distinct CDR3 sequences, around 10% seen once. V lost 2 bases and J lost 8, with 10 bases in between. The CDR3 length is 13 residues. The V gene's germline CDR1 is SGHVS and CDR2 FQNEAQ. The J gene is TRBJ1-3, the V gene TRBV7-8; D gene uncertain. The source material was CD8+ T cells sorted from PBMCs, sampled less than 25 months after vaccination. The origin of this receptor is a man aged 45 to 75 who received an inactivated influenza vaccine. CDR3 nucleotides: TGTGCCAGCAGCTTACTATGGGTAGACACCATATATTTT. Translated: CASSLLWVDTIYF.